These T cell receptor beta chains were read from a single sample in a study of graft-versus-host responses after intestinal transplantation. Their specific antigens are unknown. The method was immunoSEQ multiplex PCR; TCRdb's version includes in-frame clones alone and lacks a portion of them. This sample has around 90,000 clones, with around 90% found just once. Here the sequenced sample was unstimulated CD8+ T cells sorted from spleen or lymph node cells, taken before transplant. Every receptor here comes from a human donor who was the organ donor for an intestinal transplant. CDR3s include the opening cysteine and the closing phenylalanine or tryptophan. Fields, in order: J gene, V gene, clone size, D gene, CDR3 DNA, CDR3 protein. A D gene is named only where the DNA matches it firmly. The size entry is marked missing in some rows and otherwise reads once, few, many or a size class.

j_call: TRBJ2-1; v_call: TRBV6-5; clone_size: .; d_call: .; cdr3_nt: TGTGCCAGCATCCTAGCGTCCCTACAGTTCTTC; cdr3_aa: CASILASLQFF
j_call: TRBJ1-4; v_call: TRBV30; clone_size: .; d_call: TRBD1; cdr3_nt: TGTGCCTGGAGTGTATTAGGGACAGCTGATTCCCCTGAAAAACTGTTTTTT; cdr3_aa: CAWSVLGTADSPEKLFF
j_call: TRBJ1-2; v_call: TRBV9; clone_size: once; d_call: .; cdr3_nt: TGTGCCAGCAGCGGGACATCGAGTAGCGGCTACACCTTC; cdr3_aa: CASSGTSSSGYTF
j_call: TRBJ2-1; v_call: TRBV19; clone_size: .; d_call: TRBD2; cdr3_nt: TGTGCCAGTAGTGCCAGTAGCGGGAGAGATATCTACAATGAGCAGTTCTTC; cdr3_aa: CASSASSGRDIYNEQFF
j_call: TRBJ2-5; v_call: TRBV11-2; clone_size: .; d_call: .; cdr3_nt: TGTGCCAGCAGCTTAGATCTTCCGGAAGAGAAGGGGGGGGAAGAGACCCAGTACTTC; cdr3_aa: CASSLDLPEEKGGEETQYF
j_call: TRBJ2-1; v_call: TRBV27; clone_size: .; d_call: .; cdr3_nt: TGTGCCAGCAGTTTAGACAGAGGCTCCTACAATGAGCAGTTCTTC; cdr3_aa: CASSLDRGSYNEQFF
j_call: TRBJ1-1; v_call: TRBV2; clone_size: .; d_call: .; cdr3_nt: TGTGCCAGCAGTGAGGGAGGGACTGAAGCTTTCTTT; cdr3_aa: CASSEGGTEAFF
j_call: TRBJ2-5; v_call: TRBV27; clone_size: .; d_call: TRBD2; cdr3_nt: TGTGCCAGCAGCCCGCTGGCTAGCGGGCAAGGGGGGACCCAGTACTTC; cdr3_aa: CASSPLASGQGGTQYF
j_call: TRBJ1-3; v_call: TRBV28; clone_size: .; d_call: TRBD1; cdr3_nt: TGTGCCAGCCGGGAGACAGGGACTGGAAACACCATATATTTT; cdr3_aa: CASRETGTGNTIYF
j_call: TRBJ2-1; v_call: TRBV5-6; clone_size: once; d_call: TRBD1; cdr3_nt: TGTGCCAGCAGCTGGACAGGGGGCCCCTACAATGAGCAGTTCTTC; cdr3_aa: CASSWTGGPYNEQFF
j_call: TRBJ2-7; v_call: TRBV28; clone_size: once; d_call: .; cdr3_nt: TGTGCCAGCAGTTCTAACTACGAGCAGTACTTC; cdr3_aa: CASSSNYEQYF
j_call: TRBJ1-1; v_call: TRBV7-9; clone_size: few; d_call: .; cdr3_nt: TGTGCCAGCAGCGGGAGCTTCTACGGGGCTTTCTTT; cdr3_aa: CASSGSFYGAFF
j_call: TRBJ2-2; v_call: TRBV4-2; clone_size: .; d_call: TRBD2; cdr3_nt: TGTGCCAGCAGCCAAGAGGGACTAGCGGGAGGATACGCCGGGGAGCTGTTTTTT; cdr3_aa: CASSQEGLAGGYAGELFF
j_call: TRBJ2-1; v_call: TRBV14; clone_size: .; d_call: .; cdr3_nt: TGTGCCAGCAGCCAAGCAAATAGCCCCTACAATGAGCAGTTCTTC; cdr3_aa: CASSQANSPYNEQFF
j_call: TRBJ1-2; v_call: TRBV7-8; clone_size: .; d_call: .; cdr3_nt: TGTGCCAGCAGCTTAGAGGCAGTCCTGGAGGGCTACACCTTC; cdr3_aa: CASSLEAVLEGYTF
j_call: TRBJ1-4; v_call: TRBV14; clone_size: .; d_call: TRBD1; cdr3_nt: TGTGCCAGCAGCCGACGACAGGGCTATAATGAAAAACTGTTTTTT; cdr3_aa: CASSRRQGYNEKLFF
j_call: TRBJ2-7; v_call: TRBV19; clone_size: .; d_call: TRBD1; cdr3_nt: TGTGCCAGTAGTATGGGGGACAGGTCTTCCTACGAGCAGTACTTC; cdr3_aa: CASSMGDRSSYEQYF
j_call: TRBJ2-7; v_call: TRBV27; clone_size: .; d_call: TRBD1; cdr3_nt: TGTGCCAGCAGTCCCGGGACAGATTACGAGCAGTACTTC; cdr3_aa: CASSPGTDYEQYF
j_call: TRBJ1-5; v_call: TRBV19; clone_size: .; d_call: .; cdr3_nt: TGTGCCAGTAGTTTTACAGTGAACAATCAGCCCCAGCATTTT; cdr3_aa: CASSFTVNNQPQHF
j_call: TRBJ1-3; v_call: TRBV9; clone_size: .; d_call: .; cdr3_nt: TGTGCCAGCAGCCCCCCCAGTTCTGGAAACACCATATATTTT; cdr3_aa: CASSPPSSGNTIYF
j_call: TRBJ1-6; v_call: TRBV15; clone_size: .; d_call: .; cdr3_nt: TGTGCCACCAGCAGAGGGGTTTCGGGGGGCCCATTTAAAAATAATTCACCCCTCCACTTT; cdr3_aa: CATSRGVSGGPFKNNSPLHF
j_call: TRBJ1-1; v_call: TRBV28; clone_size: .; d_call: .; cdr3_nt: TGTGCCACTGGGCAGAACACTGAAGCTTTCTTT; cdr3_aa: CATGQNTEAFF
j_call: TRBJ2-5; v_call: TRBV6-5; clone_size: .; d_call: TRBD2; cdr3_nt: TGTGCCAGCAGTTACTCGGGAGGGGTTGGCGTGGAGACCCAGTACTTC; cdr3_aa: CASSYSGGVGVETQYF
j_call: TRBJ1-1; v_call: TRBV12-5; clone_size: .; d_call: .; cdr3_nt: TGTGCTAGTGGTTTTTACAACGAAGCTTTCTTT; cdr3_aa: CASGFYNEAFF
j_call: TRBJ2-1; v_call: TRBV6-5; clone_size: .; d_call: TRBD2; cdr3_nt: TGTGCCAGCAGTTACTCGGGACTAGCGGCCTACAATGAGCAGTTCTTC; cdr3_aa: CASSYSGLAAYNEQFF
j_call: TRBJ1-6; v_call: TRBV2; clone_size: .; d_call: .; cdr3_nt: TGTGCCAGCAGTACCGGTGGGACATCAAAAAATTCACCCCTCCACTTT; cdr3_aa: CASSTGGTSKNSPLHF
j_call: TRBJ1-2; v_call: TRBV5-1; clone_size: .; d_call: .; cdr3_nt: TGCGCCAGCAGCTACGTCGACAGTTCCTATGGCTACACCTTC; cdr3_aa: CASSYVDSSYGYTF
j_call: TRBJ2-1; v_call: TRBV11-2; clone_size: .; d_call: .; cdr3_nt: TGTGCCAGCAGCTTATTCCCCGCAGTCGACTCTCACAATGAGCAGTTCTTC; cdr3_aa: CASSLFPAVDSHNEQFF
j_call: TRBJ1-4; v_call: TRBV6-1; clone_size: few; d_call: .; cdr3_nt: TGTGCCAGCTCAAATGGAGGATTGAATGAAAAACTGTTTTTT; cdr3_aa: CASSNGGLNEKLFF
j_call: TRBJ1-1; v_call: TRBV13; clone_size: .; d_call: .; cdr3_nt: TGTGCCAGCAGCTTACGGCGTGGGGGGATGAACACTGAAGCTTTCTTT; cdr3_aa: CASSLRRGGMNTEAFF
j_call: TRBJ1-1; v_call: TRBV9; clone_size: .; d_call: .; cdr3_nt: TGTGCCAGCAGCGTAGCCGTTATGAACACTGAAGCTTTCTTT; cdr3_aa: CASSVAVMNTEAFF
j_call: TRBJ1-6; v_call: TRBV15; clone_size: .; d_call: .; cdr3_nt: TGTGCCACCAGCAGAGAGGAGTCCTATAATTCACCCCTCCACTTT; cdr3_aa: CATSREESYNSPLHF
j_call: TRBJ2-3; v_call: TRBV4-2; clone_size: .; d_call: .; cdr3_nt: TGTGCCAGCAGCCAAGGAGAGCGGGCCACAGATACGCAGTATTTT; cdr3_aa: CASSQGERATDTQYF